This paragraph reports one TCR beta chain. There are 13 residues in the CDR3. Germline CDR1 is SEHNR and CDR2 is FQNEAQ (reference sequence). The ends lost 3 bases at V and 7 bases at J; junction bases unmatched: 3. TCRdb keeps only in-frame clones here, not all; method: immunoSEQ multiplex PCR. The sample contains roughly 26,000 clones, approximately 86% of which appear only once. This sample is part of a study of PD-L1 blockade in urothelial cancer. The origin of this receptor is a man aged 60 to 69 with urothelial cancer. The rearrangement uses TRBV7-9 and TRBJ2-1, with 7 bases identical to TRBD2. Sequencing was performed on PBMCs, taken around atezolizumab (anti-PD-L1) treatment. The CDR3 coding sequence is TGTGCCAGCAGCTTTTCAGCGGGGAATGAGCAGTTCTTC. It is translated as CASSFSAGNEQFF.